This T cell receptor (beta chain) was sequenced for a study of blood T cells in healthy people across ages. The authors ran a second PCR of roughly 6 to 12 cycles using a sample-barcoded 5' primer and a J-beta primer mix. TCRdb re-called the 5' RACE reads with MiXCR, one entry per CDR3 protein. The sample records 1.5 million to 2 million distinct CDR3 sequences, 28% being singletons. General study findings and limits: More naive CD4+ cells and higher diversity marked long-lived donors relative to aged donors.

This clonotype was recorded many times. As yet, its antigen is unknown. Per individual sample, total RNA of at least 5 micrograms was extracted. The CDR3 length is 11 residues. The germline V gene has CDR1 SQVTM and CDR2 ANQGSEA. Between the trimmed V and J ends, which lost 8 bases and 8 bases, there was a span of 13 bases. This TCR came from a woman aged 30 to 39 in good health. The chain carries TRBV29-1 and TRBJ2-1, with D possibly TRBD2 on 7 matching bases. Sequencing used blood. The CDR3 loop is CSLHGGHEQFF. For the CDR3, the DNA is TGCAGCCTCCACGGGGGGCATGAGCAGTTCTTC.